This paragraph covers one T cell receptor (beta chain) sequence. The CDR3 extends over 20 amino acids. Germline V gives CDR1 MNHEY, CDR2 SMNVEV (reference sequence). The junction had 12 bases not matched to a gene; V was cut back by 1 base and J by 2 bases. Sequencing was performed with immunoSEQ multiplex PCR; in TCRdb, only in-frame clones are kept and a portion is missing. The sample holds roughly 7,500 clones, roughly 80% seen once. Every patient relapsed after autologous stem cell transplantation, and brentuximab vedotin exposure varied. This sample is drawn from a study of PD-1 blockade in classical Hodgkin lymphoma.

The clonotype comes from a human donor with classical Hodgkin lymphoma. The specimen was peripheral blood mononuclear cells (PBMCs), collected at baseline. This sequence joins TRBV27 and TRBJ2-2, with 11 bases fitting TRBD2. CDR3 nucleotides: TGTGCCAGCAGTTTATTGGGGCCAGCGACTAGCGGGGCCAACACCGGGGAGCTGTTTTTT. Encoded protein: CASSLLGPATSGANTGELFF.